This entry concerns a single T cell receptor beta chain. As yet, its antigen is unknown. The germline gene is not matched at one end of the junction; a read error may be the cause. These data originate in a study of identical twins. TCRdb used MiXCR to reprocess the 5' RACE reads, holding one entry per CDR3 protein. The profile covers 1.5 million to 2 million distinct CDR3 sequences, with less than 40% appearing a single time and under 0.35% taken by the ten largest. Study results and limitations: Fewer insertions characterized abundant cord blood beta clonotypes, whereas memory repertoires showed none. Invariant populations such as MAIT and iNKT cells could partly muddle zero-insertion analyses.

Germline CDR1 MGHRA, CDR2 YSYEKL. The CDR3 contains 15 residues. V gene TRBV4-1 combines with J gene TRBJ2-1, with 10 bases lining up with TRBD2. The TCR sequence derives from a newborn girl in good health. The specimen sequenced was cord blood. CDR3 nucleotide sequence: TGCGCCAGCAGCCAGGCCGGGACTAGCGTTACTGAGCGGTTCTTC. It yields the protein CASSQAGTSVTERFF.